This entry describes one T cell receptor beta chain. The junction departs from germline at one end; a sequencing error may be responsible. The CDR3 spans 17 residues. The germline gives CDR1 SGHAT, CDR2 FQDESV (reference sequence). Blood RNA was derived from unsorted whole blood, and germline DNA was extracted too. This specimen belongs to a study of tumor-infiltrating lymphocytes in primary liver carcinoma. TCR beta cDNA was made from 500 ng total RNA with a constant-region primer. It was through three nested multiplex PCR rounds of slightly modified ARM-PCR that TCR beta libraries arose. Both of the initial two PCR rounds ran for approximately 10 cycles and employed TRBV1-TRBV30 forward primers alongside a C-beta reverse primer. TCRdb passed the multiplex PCR reads through MiXCR, listing each CDR3 protein once. The table has approximately 330,000 distinct CDR3 sequences, roughly 61% seen once.

The chain joins TRBV11-1 to TRBJ2-1, with 7 bases fitting TRBD2. This receptor was identified in a man aged 35 to 55 with primary liver carcinoma and hepatitis B virus infection. The source material was peripheral blood. CDR3 loop: CASSLELGAGIYNERFF. The CDR3 coding sequence is TGTGCCAGCAGCTTAGAGTTGGGAGCGGGGATCTACAATGAGCGGTTCTTC.